This record concerns one TCR beta chain sequence. Its antigen is unidentified. This specimen comes from a study of PD-L1 blockade in urothelial cancer. Across the study: Typically, measured as a median, blood samples had 110,000 to 150,000 T cells.

This CDR3 contains 15 residues. Germline-derived CDR1 and CDR2 are LGHNA and YSLEER. J lost 3 bases, V lost 4 bases, and 4 bases had no gene match. Findings and limits, study-wide: Better survival was forecast by a pretreatment blood TCR clonality below the median.

Data came from immunoSEQ multiplex PCR; TCRdb stores just in-frame clones and leaves some out. The sample contains around 42,000 clones, 81% of which appear only once. This TCR came from a man in his 70s with urothelial cancer. This sequence joins TRBV4-3 and TRBJ1-5, with TRBD1 identical over 9 bases. The sequenced sample was PBMCs, obtained around atezolizumab (anti-PD-L1) treatment. CDR3 DNA sequence: TGCGCCAGCAGCCCCGGACAGGGGCTCAATCAGCCCCAGCATTTT. Amino acids: CASSPGQGLNQPQHF.